This T cell receptor beta chain was identified in a study of blood T cells in healthy people across ages. Findings and caveats of the study: No one knew whether donors had CMV, which possibly confounded expanded clonotype changes. Roughly linear declines in TCR beta diversity per million T cells occurred with age.

Next came a second PCR, run for about 7 to 12 cycles, which used a sample-barcoded 5' primer along with a J-beta primer mix. Each TCR beta cDNA got a 12-nucleotide random molecular identifier. TCRdb itself ran the 5' RACE reads through MiXCR, one entry per CDR3 protein. Counted here are some 1.7 million distinct CDR3 sequences, 28% occurring once; the ten biggest clones make up 7.7%. On this clonotype: Its specificity is not known.

Healthy Caucasians from Russia aged about 6 to 95 served as donors. This CDR3 comprises 13 residues. Trimming stripped 3 bases from V and 6 bases from J, with 11 bases between. Germline-derived CDR1 and CDR2 are SGHRS and YFSETQ. Sequences were obtained from blood. This rearrangement joins TRBV5-1 to TRBJ2-3; D remains ambiguous. This TCR was recovered from a woman aged 25 to 39 in good health. In DNA, the CDR3 is TGCGCCAGCAGCTCCGTGCTTGGGGATACGCAGTATTTT. Amino acids: CASSSVLGDTQYF.